This TCR beta chain was recovered during a study of OX40 agonist ivuxolimab in advanced cancers. Study-wide results and caveats: Expanded clones belonging to CD8+ T cells outnumbered, on average, those of CD4+.

V lost 5 bases and J lost 2, with 16 bases in between. Germline CDR1 SGHVS, CDR2 FQNEAQ. The CDR3 spans 16 residues. Sequencing was performed with immunoSEQ multiplex PCR; in TCRdb, only in-frame clones are kept and a portion is missing. The data show 60,000 to 100,000 clones, around 87% seen once. In regard to this clone: Antigen unknown.

The chain has TRBV7-8 and TRBJ1-3; D is unresolved. This TCR came from an adult with an advanced solid tumor such as melanoma, head and neck, liver or kidney cancer. The sequencing used CD4+ or CD8+ T cells sorted from blood, collected in a trial of the OX40 agonist ivuxolimab. The CDR3: CASSPAVGVAGNTIYF. The CDR3 nucleotides are TGTGCCAGCAGCCCCGCCGTAGGAGTTGCTGGAAACACCATATATTTT. Full variable domain (remainder filled in from reference TRBV7-8 and TRBJ1-3): GAGVSQSPRYKVAKRGQDVALRCDPISGHVSLFWYQQALGQGPEFLTYFQNEAQLDKSGLPSDRFFAERPEGSVSTLKIQRTQQEDSAVYLCASSPAVGVAGNTIYFGEGSWLTVV.